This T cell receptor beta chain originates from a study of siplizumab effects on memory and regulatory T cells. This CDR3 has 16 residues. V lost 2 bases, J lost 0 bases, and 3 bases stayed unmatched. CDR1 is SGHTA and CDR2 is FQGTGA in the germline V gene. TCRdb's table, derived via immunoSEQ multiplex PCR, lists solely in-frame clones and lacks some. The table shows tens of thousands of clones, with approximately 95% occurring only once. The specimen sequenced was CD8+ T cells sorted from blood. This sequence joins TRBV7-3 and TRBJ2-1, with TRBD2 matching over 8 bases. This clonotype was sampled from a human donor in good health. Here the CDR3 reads CASSLGLAGSYNEQFF. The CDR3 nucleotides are TGTGCCAGCAGCTTAGGGCTAGCGGGCTCCTACAATGAGCAGTTCTTC. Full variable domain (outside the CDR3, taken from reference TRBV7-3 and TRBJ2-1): GAGVSQTPSNKVTEKGKYVELRCDPISGHTALYWYRQSLGQGPEFLIYFQGTGAADDSGLPNDRFFAVRPEGSVSTLKIQRTERGDSAVYLCASSLGLAGSYNEQFFGPGTRLTVL.